This TCR beta chain emerged from a study of T cell changes during pregnancy in multiple sclerosis. The repertoire was sequenced with immunoSEQ multiplex PCR; TCRdb's copy has only in-frame clones and lacks some. This sample has tens of thousands of clones; around 93% occur once, and the top ten carry approximately 1.7%. J was trimmed by 14 bases and V by 5 bases; bases with no gene match: 10. This CDR3 region has 12 residues. Germline assignment: CDR1 MNHEY and CDR2 SMNVEV (reference sequence). The sequenced sample was peripheral blood, obtained after pregnancy. The clonotype comes from a female donor with multiple sclerosis, enrolled in a pregnancy study. The chain employs TRBV27 and TRBJ2-5; 8 bases fit TRBD2. CDR3 loop: CASSEIGLAGYF. CDR3 nucleotides: TGTGCCAGCAGTGAGATAGGTTTAGCGGGATACTTC.